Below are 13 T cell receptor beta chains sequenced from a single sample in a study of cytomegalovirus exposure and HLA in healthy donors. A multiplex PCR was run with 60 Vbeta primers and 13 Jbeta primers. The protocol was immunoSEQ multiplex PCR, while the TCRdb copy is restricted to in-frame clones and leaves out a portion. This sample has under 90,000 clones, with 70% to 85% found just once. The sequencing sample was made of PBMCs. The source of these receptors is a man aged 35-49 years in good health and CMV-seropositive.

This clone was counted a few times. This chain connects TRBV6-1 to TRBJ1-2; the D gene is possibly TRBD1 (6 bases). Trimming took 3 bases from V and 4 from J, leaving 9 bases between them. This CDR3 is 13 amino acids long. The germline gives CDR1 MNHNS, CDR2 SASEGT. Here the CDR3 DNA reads TGTGCCAGCAGTGAGACAGGCCCCTATGGCTACACCTTC. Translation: CASSETGPYGYTF.

This CDR3 is CASSRGTSEETQYF. The CDR3 region has the DNA TGCGCCAGCAGCAGGGGGACTAGTGAAGAGACCCAGTACTTC. The V gene is TRBV5-1, the J gene TRBJ2-5, with 8 nucleotides matching TRBD2. Germline V lookup: CDR1 SGHRS, CDR2 YFSETQ. The length of the CDR3 is 14 residues. Trimming removed 4 bases from V and 3 bases from J; junction bases left unmatched: 5.

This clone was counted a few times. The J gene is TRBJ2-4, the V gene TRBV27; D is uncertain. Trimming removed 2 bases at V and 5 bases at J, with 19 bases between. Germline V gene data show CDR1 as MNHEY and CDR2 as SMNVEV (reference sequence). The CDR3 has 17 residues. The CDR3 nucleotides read TGTGCCAGCAGTTTAAGCCAACGAGGTTCCCCCCAAAACATTCAGTACTTC. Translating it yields CASSLSQRGSPQNIQYF.

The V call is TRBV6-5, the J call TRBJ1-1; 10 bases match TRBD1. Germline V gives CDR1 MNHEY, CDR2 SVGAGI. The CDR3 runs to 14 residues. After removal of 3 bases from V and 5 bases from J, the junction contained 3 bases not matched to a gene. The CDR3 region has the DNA TGTGCCAGCAGTTATGACAGGGGGCTTACTGAAGCTTTCTTT. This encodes CASSYDRGLTEAFF.

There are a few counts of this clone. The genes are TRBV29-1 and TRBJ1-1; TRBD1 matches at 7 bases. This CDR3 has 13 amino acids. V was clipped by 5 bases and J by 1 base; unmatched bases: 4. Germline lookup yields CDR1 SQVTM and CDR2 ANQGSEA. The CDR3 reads CSVSGQRNTEAFF. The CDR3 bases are TGCAGCGTTTCGGGACAGAGGAACACTGAAGCTTTCTTT. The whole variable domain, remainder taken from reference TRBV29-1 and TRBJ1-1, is SAVISQKPSRDICQRGTSLTIQCQVDSQVTMMFWYRQQPGQSLTLIATANQGSEATYESGFVIDKFPISRPNLTFSTLTVSNMSPEDSSIYLCSVSGQRNTEAFFGQGTRLTVV.

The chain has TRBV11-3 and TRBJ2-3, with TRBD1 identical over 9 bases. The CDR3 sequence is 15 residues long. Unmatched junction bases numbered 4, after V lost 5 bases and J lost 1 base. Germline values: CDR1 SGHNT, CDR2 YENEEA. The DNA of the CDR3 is TGTGCCAGCAGCACTCGGACAGGGGGCACAGATACGCAGTATTTT. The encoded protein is CASSTRTGGTDTQYF. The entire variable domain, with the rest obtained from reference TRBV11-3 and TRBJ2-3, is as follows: EAGVVQSPRYKIIEKKQPVAFWCNPISGHNTLYWYLQNLGQGPELLIRYENEEAVDDSQLPKDRFSAERLKGVDSTLKIQPAELGDSAVYLCASSTRTGGTDTQYFGPGTRLTVL.

The CDR3 reads CASRGWAAKNTEAFF. DNA of the CDR3: TGTGCCAGCAGGGGCTGGGCAGCTAAGAACACTGAAGCTTTCTTT. This chain joins TRBV28 and TRBJ1-1; D remains ambiguous. Germline assignment: CDR1 MDHEN and CDR2 SYDVKM. This CDR3 has 15 amino acids. V lost 6 bases to trimming and J lost 1 base, with 15 bases between them. The full variable domain, rest sourced from reference TRBV28 and TRBJ1-1, is DVKVTQSSRYLVKRTGEKVFLECVQDMDHENMFWYRQDPGLGLRLIYFSYDVKMKEKGDIPEGYSVSREKKERFSLILESASTNQTSMYLCASRGWAAKNTEAFFGQGTRLTVV.

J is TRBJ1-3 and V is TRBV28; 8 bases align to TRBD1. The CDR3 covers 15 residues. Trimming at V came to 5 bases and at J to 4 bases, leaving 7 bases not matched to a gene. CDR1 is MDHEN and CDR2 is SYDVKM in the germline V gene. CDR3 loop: CASSLAGTGGNTIYF. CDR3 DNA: TGTGCCAGCAGTCTCGCCGGGACAGGAGGAAACACCATATATTTT.

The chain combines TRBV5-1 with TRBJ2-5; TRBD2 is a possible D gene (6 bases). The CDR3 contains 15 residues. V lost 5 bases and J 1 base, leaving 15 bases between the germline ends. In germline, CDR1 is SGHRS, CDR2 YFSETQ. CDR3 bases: TGCGCCAGCAGATATCGGGGACTCGGCCAAGAGACCCAGTACTTC. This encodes CASRYRGLGQETQYF. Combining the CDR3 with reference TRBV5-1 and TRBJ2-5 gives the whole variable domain KAGVTQTPRYLIKTRGQQVTLSCSPISGHRSVSWYQQTPGQGLQFLFEYFSETQRNKGNFPGRFSGRQFSNSRSEMNVSTLELGDSALYLCASRYRGLGQETQYFGPGTRLLVL.

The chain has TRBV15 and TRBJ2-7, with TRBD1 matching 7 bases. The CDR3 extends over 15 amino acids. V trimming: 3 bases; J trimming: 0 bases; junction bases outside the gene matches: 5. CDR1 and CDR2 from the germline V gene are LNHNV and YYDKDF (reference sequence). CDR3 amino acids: CATSRTGSSSYEQYF. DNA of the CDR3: TGTGCCACCAGCAGGACAGGGTCGAGCTCCTACGAGCAGTACTTC.

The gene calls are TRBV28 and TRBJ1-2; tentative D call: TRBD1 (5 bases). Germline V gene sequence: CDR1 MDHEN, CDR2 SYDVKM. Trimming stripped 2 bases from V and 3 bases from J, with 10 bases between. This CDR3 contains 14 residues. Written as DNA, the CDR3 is TGTGCCAGCAGTTTACCCGCAGGGCACTATGGCTACACCTTC. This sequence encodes CASSLPAGHYGYTF.

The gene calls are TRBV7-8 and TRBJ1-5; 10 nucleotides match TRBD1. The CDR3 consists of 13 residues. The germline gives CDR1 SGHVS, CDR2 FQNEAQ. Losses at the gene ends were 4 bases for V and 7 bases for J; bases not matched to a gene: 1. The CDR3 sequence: CASSSGQGQPQHF. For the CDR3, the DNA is TGTGCCAGCAGCTCGGGACAGGGGCAGCCCCAGCATTTT.

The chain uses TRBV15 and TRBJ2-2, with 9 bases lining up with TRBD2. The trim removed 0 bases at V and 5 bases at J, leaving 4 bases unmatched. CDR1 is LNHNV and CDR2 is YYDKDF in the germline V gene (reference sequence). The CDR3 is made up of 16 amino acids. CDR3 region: CATSRESGGTTGELFF. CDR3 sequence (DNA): TGTGCCACCAGCAGAGAAAGCGGGGGGACTACCGGGGAGCTGTTTTTT.